This TCR beta chain stems from a study of T-cell memory formation after mild COVID-19. TCRdb recomputed calls from the 5' RACE reads with MiXCR, one row per CDR3 protein. The sample consists of approximately 480,000 distinct CDR3 sequences, 15% to 20% of them appearing once. This clonotype was observed at least ten times. Germline CDR1 and CDR2: MNHNY and SVGAGI (reference sequence). V shed 6 bases and J shed 6 bases, with 18 bases lying between them. This CDR3 is 14 amino acids long. The sequenced sample consisted of PBMCs or a T cell subset sorted from them (not recorded which). The chain has TRBV6-6 and TRBJ2-7, with D possibly matching TRBD2 (6 bases). This sequence was found in an adult woman who had mild COVID-19 (a few samples of this study predate the infection). Cell type and time point are not known. Written as DNA, the CDR3 is TGTGCCAGCAGCCACGGAGGGACGCTAAGCGAGCAGTACTTC. Amino acid sequence: CASSHGGTLSEQYF.